A few counts support the clone carrying this TCR beta chain. Its antigen is not identified. Template switching created a universal primer site, and the cDNA included unique molecular identifiers. MiXCR, run by TCRdb on the 5' RACE reads, gives a single entry per CDR3 protein. In the table there are 1.5 million to 2 million distinct CDR3 sequences, under 35% of which are singletons. Trimming removed 6 bases from V and 4 bases from J; junction bases left unmatched: 9. The CDR3 covers 15 residues. The germline CDR1 and CDR2 sequences are MNHEY and SVGAGI. The data derive from a study of identical twins. Study-wide results and caveats: Abundant beta clonotypes from cord blood bore fewer insertions; memory repertoires lacked this pattern. The study found that models underestimated out-of-frame TCR alpha sharing in monozygotic twins.

This clonotype was sampled from a newborn girl in good health. Source material: cord blood. V and J are TRBV6-5 and TRBJ1-2, with 9 bases matching TRBD1. The CDR3 sequence is CASRYTDRGTYGYTF. For the CDR3, the DNA is TGTGCCAGCAGATACACGGACAGGGGTACCTATGGCTACACCTTC.